This T cell receptor (beta chain) comes out of a study of blood T cell repertoires in COVID-19. In the study overall: In each case, the material was cDNA or gDNA derived from T cells, B-cell-depleted T cells, or PBMCs.

Trimming left V 5 bases short and J 2 bases short, with 10 bases between. The CDR3 loop spans 14 amino acids. Germline V lookup: CDR1 SGHNT, CDR2 YENEEA. TCRdb keeps only in-frame clones here, not all; method: immunoSEQ multiplex PCR. This sample has 150,000 to 200,000 clones; 70% to 90% occur once, and the top ten carry 5%. The chain has TRBV11-3 and TRBJ2-1; D remains unclear. The clonotype originates from a human donor in a cohort sampled during active COVID-19. Specimen: peripheral blood. The CDR3 coding sequence is TGTGCCAGCAGCCCCTCGTCCGCCTACAATGAGCAGTTCTTC. Its translation: CASSPSSAYNEQFF.